This entry is about one T cell receptor beta chain. What it recognizes is unknown. RNA amounts of roughly 0.45 to 1 ug underwent reverse transcription with random hexamers. The method of amplification for TCR beta CDR3 was immunoSEQ multiplex PCR, covering 54 Vbeta and 13 Jbeta. MiXCR was run by TCRdb on the immunoSEQ multiplex PCR reads, yielding one entry per CDR3 protein. The sample has some 76,000 distinct CDR3 sequences; 91% are singletons. Sequencing of TCR beta was performed on blood CD8+ T cells and on blood CD4+ T cells. The data belong to a study of CD8 T cells in Susac syndrome. Study-wide results and caveats: A relatively small number of individuals underwent TCR sequencing and HLA analysis.

The CDR3 has 17 residues. The germline V gene has CDR1 LGHNA and CDR2 YNFKEQ. V lost 3 bases, J lost 2 bases, and 12 bases stayed unmatched. The sequencing input was CD8+ T cells from PBMCs. The rearrangement links TRBV4-2 to TRBJ2-7, with 8 bases fitting TRBD2. This sequence was found in a human donor with multiple sclerosis. Here the CDR3 DNA reads TGTGCCAGCAGCCAGTTGCCTCGGGGTAGCGGGGCCTACGAGCAGTACTTC. Protein: CASSQLPRGSGAYEQYF.